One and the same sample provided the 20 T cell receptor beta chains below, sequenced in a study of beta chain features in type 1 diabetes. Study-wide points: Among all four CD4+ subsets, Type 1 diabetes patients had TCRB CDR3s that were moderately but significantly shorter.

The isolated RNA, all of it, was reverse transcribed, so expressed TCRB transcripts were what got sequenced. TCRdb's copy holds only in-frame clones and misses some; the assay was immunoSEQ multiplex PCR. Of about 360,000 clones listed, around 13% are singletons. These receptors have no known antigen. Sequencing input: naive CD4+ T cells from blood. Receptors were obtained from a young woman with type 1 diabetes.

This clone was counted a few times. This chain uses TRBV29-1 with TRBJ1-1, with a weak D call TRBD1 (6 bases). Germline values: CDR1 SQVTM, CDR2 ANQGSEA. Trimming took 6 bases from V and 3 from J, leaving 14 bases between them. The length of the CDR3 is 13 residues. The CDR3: CSVGGRMYTEAFF. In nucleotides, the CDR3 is TGCAGCGTCGGGGGGCGGATGTACACTGAAGCTTTCTTT.

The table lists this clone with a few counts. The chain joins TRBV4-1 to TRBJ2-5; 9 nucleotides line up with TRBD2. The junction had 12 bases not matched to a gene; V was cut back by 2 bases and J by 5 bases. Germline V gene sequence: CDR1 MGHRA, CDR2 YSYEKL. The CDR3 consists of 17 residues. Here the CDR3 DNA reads TGCGCCAGCAGCCAAACGTTCTCTAGCGGGAATTCGGAGACCCAGTACTTC. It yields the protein CASSQTFSSGNSETQYF.

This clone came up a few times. The CDR3 here is CASSSAGAYEQYF. CDR3 DNA sequence: TGTGCCAGCAGCTCAGCAGGAGCCTACGAGCAGTACTTC. The chain combines TRBV7-2 with TRBJ2-7; no clear D gene. The CDR3 sequence is 13 residues long. The V gene's germline CDR1 is SGHTA and CDR2 FQGNSA. V was pared by 4 bases and J by 2 bases, with 9 bases between. Combining the CDR3 with reference TRBV7-2 and TRBJ2-7 gives the whole variable domain GAGVSQSPSNKVTEKGKDVELRCDPISGHTALYWYRQSLGQGLEFLIYFQGNSAPDKSGLPSDRFSAERTGGSVSTLTIQRTQQEDSAVYLCASSSAGAYEQYFGPGTRLTVT.

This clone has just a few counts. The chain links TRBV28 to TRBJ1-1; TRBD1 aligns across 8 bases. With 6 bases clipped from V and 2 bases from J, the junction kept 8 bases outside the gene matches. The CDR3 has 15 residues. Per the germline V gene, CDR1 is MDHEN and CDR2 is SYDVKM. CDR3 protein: CASSLRTGSNTEAFF. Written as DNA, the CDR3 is TGTGCCAGCAGCCTCCGGACAGGGAGTAACACTGAAGCTTTCTTT.

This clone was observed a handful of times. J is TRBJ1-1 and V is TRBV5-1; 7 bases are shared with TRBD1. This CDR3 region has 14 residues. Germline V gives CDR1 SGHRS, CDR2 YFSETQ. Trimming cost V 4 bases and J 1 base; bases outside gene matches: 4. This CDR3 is CASSARQGNTEAFF. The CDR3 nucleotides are TGCGCCAGCAGCGCGCGACAGGGGAACACTGAAGCTTTCTTT.

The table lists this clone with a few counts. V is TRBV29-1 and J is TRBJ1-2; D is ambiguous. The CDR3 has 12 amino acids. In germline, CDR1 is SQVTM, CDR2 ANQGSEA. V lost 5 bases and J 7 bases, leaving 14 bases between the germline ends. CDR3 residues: CSVRSGGGGYTF. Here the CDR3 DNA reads TGCAGCGTTCGATCGGGTGGAGGTGGCTACACCTTC. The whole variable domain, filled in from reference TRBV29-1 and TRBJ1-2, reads SAVISQKPSRDICQRGTSLTIQCQVDSQVTMMFWYRQQPGQSLTLIATANQGSEATYESGFVIDKFPISRPNLTFSTLTVSNMSPEDSSIYLCSVRSGGGGYTFGSGTRLTVV.

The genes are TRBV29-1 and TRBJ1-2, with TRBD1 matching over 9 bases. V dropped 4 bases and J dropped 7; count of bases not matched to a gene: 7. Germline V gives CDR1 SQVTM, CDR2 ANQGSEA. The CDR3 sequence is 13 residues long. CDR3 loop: CSVAGTGSSGYTF. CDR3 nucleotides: TGCAGCGTTGCTGGGACAGGGAGTAGTGGCTACACCTTC.

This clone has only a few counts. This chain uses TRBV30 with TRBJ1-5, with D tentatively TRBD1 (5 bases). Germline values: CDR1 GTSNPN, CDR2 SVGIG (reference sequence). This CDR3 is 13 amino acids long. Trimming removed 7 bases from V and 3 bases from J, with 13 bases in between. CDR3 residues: CASQRGDNQPQHF. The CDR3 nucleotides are TGTGCCTCCCAGCGGGGGGACAATCAGCCCCAGCATTTT.

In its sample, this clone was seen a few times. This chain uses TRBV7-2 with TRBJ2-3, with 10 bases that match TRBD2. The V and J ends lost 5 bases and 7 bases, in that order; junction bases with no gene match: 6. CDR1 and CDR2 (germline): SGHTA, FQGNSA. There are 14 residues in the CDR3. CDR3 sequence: CASSPAGGPHTQYF. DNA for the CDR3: TGTGCCAGCAGCCCAGCGGGGGGGCCGCATACGCAGTATTTT.

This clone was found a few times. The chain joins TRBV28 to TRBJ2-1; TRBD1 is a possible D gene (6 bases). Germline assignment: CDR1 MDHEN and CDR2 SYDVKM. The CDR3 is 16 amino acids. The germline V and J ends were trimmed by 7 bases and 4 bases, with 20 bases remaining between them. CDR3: CASTPSGTPEYNEQFF. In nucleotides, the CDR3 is TGTGCCAGCACCCCATCTGGGACACCGGAATACAATGAGCAGTTCTTC.

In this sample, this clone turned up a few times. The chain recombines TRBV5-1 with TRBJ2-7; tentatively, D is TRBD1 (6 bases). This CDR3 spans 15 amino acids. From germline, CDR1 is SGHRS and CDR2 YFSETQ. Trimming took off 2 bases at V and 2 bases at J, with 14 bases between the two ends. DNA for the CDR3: TGCGCCAGCAGCTTAACAGGGCCAGGGCCCTACGAGCAGTACTTC. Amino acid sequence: CASSLTGPGPYEQYF.

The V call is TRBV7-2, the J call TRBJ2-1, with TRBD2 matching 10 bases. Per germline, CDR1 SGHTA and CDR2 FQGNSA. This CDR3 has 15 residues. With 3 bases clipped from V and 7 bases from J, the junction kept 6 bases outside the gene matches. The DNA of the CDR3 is TGTGCCAGCAGCTTGGCTAGCGGGAGTTGGAATGAGCAGTTCTTC. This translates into CASSLASGSWNEQFF.

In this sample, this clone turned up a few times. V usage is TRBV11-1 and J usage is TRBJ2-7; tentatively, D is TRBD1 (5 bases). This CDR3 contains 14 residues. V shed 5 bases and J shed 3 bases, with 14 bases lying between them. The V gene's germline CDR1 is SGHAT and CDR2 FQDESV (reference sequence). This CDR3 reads CASSPGSPNYEQYF. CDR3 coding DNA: TGTGCCAGCAGCCCAGGGTCCCCGAACTACGAGCAGTACTTC.

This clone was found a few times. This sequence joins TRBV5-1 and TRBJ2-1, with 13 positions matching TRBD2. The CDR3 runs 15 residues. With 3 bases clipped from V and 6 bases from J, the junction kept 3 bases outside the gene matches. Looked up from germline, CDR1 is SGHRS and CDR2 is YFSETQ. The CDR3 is CASSSGLAGTNEQFF. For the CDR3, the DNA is TGCGCCAGCAGCTCGGGACTAGCGGGAACCAATGAGCAGTTCTTC.

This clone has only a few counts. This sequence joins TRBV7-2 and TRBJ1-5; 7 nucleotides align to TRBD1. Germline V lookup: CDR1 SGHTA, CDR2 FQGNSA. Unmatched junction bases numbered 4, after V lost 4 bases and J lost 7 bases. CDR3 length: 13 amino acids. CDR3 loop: CASSSQDRQPQHF. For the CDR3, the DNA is TGTGCCAGCAGCTCCCAGGACAGGCAGCCCCAGCATTTT. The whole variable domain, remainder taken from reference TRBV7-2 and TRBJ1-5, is GAGVSQSPSNKVTEKGKDVELRCDPISGHTALYWYRQSLGQGLEFLIYFQGNSAPDKSGLPSDRFSAERTGGSVSTLTIQRTQQEDSAVYLCASSSQDRQPQHFGDGTRLSIL.

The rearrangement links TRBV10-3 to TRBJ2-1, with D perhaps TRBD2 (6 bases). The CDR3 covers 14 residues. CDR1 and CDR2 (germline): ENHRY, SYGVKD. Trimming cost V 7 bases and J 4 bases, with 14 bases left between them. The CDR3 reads CAINGGATYNEQFF. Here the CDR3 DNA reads TGTGCCATCAACGGCGGGGCCACATACAATGAGCAGTTCTTC.

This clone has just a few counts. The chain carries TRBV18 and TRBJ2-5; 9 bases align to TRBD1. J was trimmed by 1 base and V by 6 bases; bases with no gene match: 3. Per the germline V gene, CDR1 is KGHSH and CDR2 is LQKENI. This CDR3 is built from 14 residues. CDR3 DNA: TGTGCCAGCTCCGCGACAGGGGGCCAAGAGACCCAGTACTTC. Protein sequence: CASSATGGQETQYF.

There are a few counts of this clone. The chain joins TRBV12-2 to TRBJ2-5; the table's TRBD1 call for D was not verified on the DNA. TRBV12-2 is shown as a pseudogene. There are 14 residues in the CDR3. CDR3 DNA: TGTGCAAGGGAGACCGGGACAGTCCAAGAGACCCAGTACTTC. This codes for CARETGTVQETQYF.

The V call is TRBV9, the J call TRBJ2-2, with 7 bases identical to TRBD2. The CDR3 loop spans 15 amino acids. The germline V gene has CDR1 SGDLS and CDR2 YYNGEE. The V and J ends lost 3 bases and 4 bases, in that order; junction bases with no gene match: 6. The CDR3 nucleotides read TGTGCCAGCAGCGCACGACTAGCCAGCACCGGGGAGCTGTTTTTT. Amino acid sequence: CASSARLASTGELFF.

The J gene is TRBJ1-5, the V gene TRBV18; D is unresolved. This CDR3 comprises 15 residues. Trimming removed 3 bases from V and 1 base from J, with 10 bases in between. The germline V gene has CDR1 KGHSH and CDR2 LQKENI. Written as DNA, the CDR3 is TGTGCCAGCTCACCTCAAGAGGAAAGCAATCAGCCCCAGCATTTT. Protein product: CASSPQEESNQPQHF.